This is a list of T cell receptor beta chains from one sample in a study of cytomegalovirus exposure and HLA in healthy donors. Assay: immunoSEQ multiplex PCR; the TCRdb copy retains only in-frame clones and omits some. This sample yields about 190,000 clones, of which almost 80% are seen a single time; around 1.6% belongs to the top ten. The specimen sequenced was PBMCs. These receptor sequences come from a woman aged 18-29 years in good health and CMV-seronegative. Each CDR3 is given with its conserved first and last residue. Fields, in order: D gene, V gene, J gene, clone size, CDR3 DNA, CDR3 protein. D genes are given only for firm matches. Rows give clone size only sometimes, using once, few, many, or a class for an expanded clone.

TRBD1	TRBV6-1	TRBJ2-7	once	TGTGCCAGCAGTGAAGCCCACAGGGGCGCAGAGCAGTACTTC	CASSEAHRGAEQYF
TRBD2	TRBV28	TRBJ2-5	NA	TGTGCCAGCAGTTTCTGGCTAGCGGGAGAGACCCAGTACTTC	CASSFWLAGETQYF
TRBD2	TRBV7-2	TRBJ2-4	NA	TGTGCCAGCAGTCCACCCTCTAGCGGGGGGGCCAAAAACATTCAGTACTTC	CASSPPSSGGAKNIQYF
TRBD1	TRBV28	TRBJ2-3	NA	TGTGCCAGCAGTCCCGGACAGGGTTCAGATACGCAGTATTTT	CASSPGQGSDTQYF
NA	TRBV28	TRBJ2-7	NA	TGTGCCAGCAGTTTTAATTTGCCCGGGTCCTACGAGCAGTACTTC	CASSFNLPGSYEQYF
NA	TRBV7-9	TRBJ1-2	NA	TGTGCCAGCAGCCCCCAATGGGGCGGCTATGGCTACACCTTC	CASSPQWGGYGYTF
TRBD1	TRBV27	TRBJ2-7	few	TGTGCCAGTGGGGACAGGGGATACGAGCAGTACTTC	CASGDRGYEQYF
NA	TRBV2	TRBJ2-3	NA	TGTGCCAGCAGTGGTCTCACAGATACGCAGTATTTT	CASSGLTDTQYF
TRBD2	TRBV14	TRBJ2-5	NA	TGTGCCAGCAGCCCCCGACTAGCGGGAGCCCCCTCCATTGGGACCCAGTACTTC	CASSPRLAGAPSIGTQYF
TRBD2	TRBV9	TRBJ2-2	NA	TGTGCCAGCAGCGTGGGTCTAATAGGGACTAGCAGCTACGGGGAGCTGTTTTTT	CASSVGLIGTSSYGELFF
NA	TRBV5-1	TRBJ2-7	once	TGCGCCAGCAGCTTGGATCCAGGTATAACCTACGAGCAGTACTTC	CASSLDPGITYEQYF
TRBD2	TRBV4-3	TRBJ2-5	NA	TGCGCCAGCAGCCAACGAGGACTAGCGGGAGAGACCCAGTACTTC	CASSQRGLAGETQYF
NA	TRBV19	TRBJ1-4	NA	TGTGCCAGTACAGAGGACAGACATAATGAAAAACTGTTTTTT	CASTEDRHNEKLFF
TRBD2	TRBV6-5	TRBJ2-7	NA	TGTGCCAGCAGCCTAGCGGGAGGCTCCTCCTACGAGCAGTACTTC	CASSLAGGSSYEQYF
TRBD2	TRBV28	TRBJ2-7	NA	TGTGCCAGCAGCAACCGGGGGGTGAGCTCCTACGAGCAGTACTTC	CASSNRGVSSYEQYF
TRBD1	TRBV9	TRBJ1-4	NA	TGTGCCAGCAGCGTAGGCCCGACAGGGGGGGCCGAAAAACTGTTTTTT	CASSVGPTGGAEKLFF
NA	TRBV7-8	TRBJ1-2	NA	TGTGCCAGCAGCCAGACAGGCGCCGACTATGGCTACACCTTC	CASSQTGADYGYTF
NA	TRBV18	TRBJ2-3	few	TGTGCCAGCTCAGAGACTAGTCCCACCGGAGATACGCAGTATTTT	CASSETSPTGDTQYF
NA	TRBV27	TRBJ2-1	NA	TGTGCCAGCAGTCCCTCTGGACTGTCGATCTACAATGAGCAGTTCTTC	CASSPSGLSIYNEQFF
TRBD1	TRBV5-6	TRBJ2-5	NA	TGTGCCAGCAGCCCCGGACAGGGACTGACCCAGTACTTC	CASSPGQGLTQYF
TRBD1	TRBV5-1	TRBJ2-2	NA	TGCGCCAGCAGCCCGACCGGGACAGCCTTTCCGGAGCTGTTTTTT	CASSPTGTAFPELFF
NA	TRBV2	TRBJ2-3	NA	TGTGCCAGCAGCACAGGGGGGAGGGACACAGATACGCAGTATTTT	CASSTGGRDTDTQYF
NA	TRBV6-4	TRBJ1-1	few	TGTGCCAGCAGTGCGGAGAATGGAGGCTACGAAGCTTTCTTT	CASSAENGGYEAFF
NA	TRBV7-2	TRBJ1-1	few	TGTGCCAGCAGCTACGAGGCCGGGATCCCTGAAGCTTTCTTT	CASSYEAGIPEAFF
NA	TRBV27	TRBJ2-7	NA	TGTGCCAGCAGTTTATTAGGGTCTGGGGGCCCGACGCAAGCCTACGAGCAGTACTTC	CASSLLGSGGPTQAYEQYF
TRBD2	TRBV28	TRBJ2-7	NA	TGTGCCAGCAGTCACTCTCCTAGCGGGGTTACCTACGAGCAGTACTTC	CASSHSPSGVTYEQYF
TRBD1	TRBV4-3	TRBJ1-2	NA	TGCGCCAGCAGCCTAAGGGACAGGGGAATCTATGGCTACACCTTC	CASSLRDRGIYGYTF
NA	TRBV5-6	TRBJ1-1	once	TGTGCCAGCAGCTTGGGGCCAGGGACTACGACTGAAGCTTTCTTT	CASSLGPGTTTEAFF
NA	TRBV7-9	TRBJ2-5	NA	TGTGCCAGCAGCTTAGTATCCCTCGGACAAGTACAAGAGACCCAGTACTTC	CASSLVSLGQVQETQYF
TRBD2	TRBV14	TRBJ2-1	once	TGTGCCAGCAGCTTCCGGGGAGCGGGGGGCAATGAGCAGTTCTTC	CASSFRGAGGNEQFF
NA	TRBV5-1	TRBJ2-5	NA	TGCGCCAGCAGCTTGTCTGCAGCCGGAGAGGCCCAGTACTTC	CASSLSAAGEAQYF